Presented here are 21 T cell receptor beta chains from one specimen sequenced in a study of T cell responses to AZD1222 COVID-19 vaccine. TCRdb keeps only in-frame clones here, not all; method: immunoSEQ multiplex PCR. The table has roughly 190,000 clones, approximately 90% seen once; the top ten hold roughly 0.98%. The sample in question was peripheral blood, obtained on day 0 of AZD1222 vaccination. These TCRs come from an adult in good health.

This clone was picked up a small number of times. V usage is TRBV5-5 and J usage is TRBJ2-1; TRBD1 aligns across 8 bases. The J segment lost 8 bases and the V segment lost 0 bases, leaving 4 bases of the junction unmatched. The CDR3 extends over 14 amino acids. The germline CDR1 and CDR2 sequences are SGHKS and YYEKEE (reference sequence). CDR3 bases: TGTGCCAGCAGCTTGGCCGGACAGGGAGATGAGCAGTTCTTC. Amino acid sequence: CASSLAGQGDEQFF.

This clone was picked up one time. The chain's CDR3 is CASSLGGPELFF. The CDR3 coding sequence is TGTGCCAGCAGCTTAGGGGGACCGGAGCTGTTTTTT. The chain has TRBV7-8 and TRBJ2-2, with D perhaps given as TRBD1 or TRBD2 (5 bases each). Germline CDR1 is SGHVS and CDR2 is FQNEAQ. The CDR3 loop spans 12 amino acids. Between the trimmed V and J ends, which lost 1 base and 10 bases, there was a span of 7 bases.

The chain has TRBV3-1 (or the pseudogene TRBV3-2) and TRBJ2-3; 7 bases align to TRBD1. V trimming: 1 base; J trimming: 1 base; junction bases outside the gene matches: 2. Germline CDR1 LGHDT, CDR2 YNNKEL (reference sequence). CDR3 length: 15 residues. CDR3 residues: CASSQGDRRTDTQYF. The CDR3 DNA reads as TGTGCCAGCAGCCAAGGGGACAGACGCACAGATACGCAGTATTTT.

The rearrangement uses TRBV7-3 and TRBJ2-1, with 12 bases that match TRBD2. Germline CDR1 SGHTA, CDR2 FQGTGA. CDR3 length: 17 amino acids. V shed 0 bases, J shed 8 bases, and the junction held 8 bases outside the gene matches. The CDR3 sequence is CASSLTVLAGGPDEQFF. The CDR3 nucleotides read TGTGCCAGCAGCTTAACGGTTCTAGCGGGAGGGCCGGATGAGCAGTTCTTC.

This clone has just one count. CDR3 amino acids: CASSGRGPRNSPLHF. CDR3 nucleotide sequence: TGTGCCAGCAGCGGCAGGGGGCCTCGGAATTCACCCCTCCACTTT. V gene TRBV9 combines with J gene TRBJ1-6; 8 bases align to TRBD1. Trimming cost V 3 bases and J 7 bases; bases outside gene matches: 6. The CDR3 loop spans 15 amino acids. Germline V gene data show CDR1 as SGDLS and CDR2 as YYNGEE.

CDR3: CASSLLLAGGHEQFF. The DNA for the CDR3 is TGTGCCAGCAGCCTCCTTCTAGCGGGGGGTCATGAGCAGTTCTTC. The chain has TRBV7-2 and TRBJ2-1, with 11 bases lining up with TRBD2. V shed 5 bases and J 8 bases; nucleotides not matched to a gene: 8. In germline, CDR1 is SGHTA, CDR2 FQGNSA. The CDR3 is made up of 15 amino acids.

The rearrangement joins TRBV14 to TRBJ2-3; no reliable D call. Looked up from germline, CDR1 is SGHDN and CDR2 is FVKESK. The CDR3 spans 15 residues. Trimming cost V 1 base and J 2 bases, with 10 bases left between them. The CDR3 DNA is TGTGCCAGCAGCCAAGCCGCCAGACACACAGATACGCAGTATTTT. It translates to CASSQAARHTDTQYF.

The chain has TRBV7-8 and TRBJ2-1; D is perhaps TRBD2 (6 bases). This CDR3 is 14 amino acids long. Germline V gene lookup returns CDR1 SGHVS and CDR2 FQNEAQ. V lost 5 bases to trimming and J lost 5 bases, with 13 bases between them. The CDR3 sequence is CASSPGTGDNEQFF. CDR3 bases: TGTGCCAGCAGCCCAGGGACTGGTGACAATGAGCAGTTCTTC.

J is TRBJ2-5 and V is TRBV5-1; D remains unclear. V was clipped by 4 bases and J by 2 bases, with 9 bases between them. Germline lookup yields CDR1 SGHRS and CDR2 YFSETQ. CDR3 length: 13 amino acids. The CDR3 sequence: CASSKVIQETQYF. In nucleotides, the CDR3 is TGCGCCAGCAGCAAGGTCATTCAAGAGACCCAGTACTTC. The variable domain in full, with the rest retrieved from reference TRBV5-1 and TRBJ2-5, is KAGVTQTPRYLIKTRGQQVTLSCSPISGHRSVSWYQQTPGQGLQFLFEYFSETQRNKGNFPGRFSGRQFSNSRSEMNVSTLELGDSALYLCASSKVIQETQYFGPGTRLLVL.

The count of this clone is one. J is TRBJ2-2 and V is TRBV7-2; no reliable D call. Germline CDR1 is SGHTA and CDR2 is FQGNSA. V lost 1 base and J lost 2, with 8 bases in between. The CDR3 runs 15 residues. The DNA for the CDR3 is TGTGCCAGCAGCTTAGTAGTGGATAACACCGGGGAGCTGTTTTTT. Encoded protein: CASSLVVDNTGELFF.

The V gene is TRBV11-2, the J gene TRBJ1-3; D remains ambiguous. The CDR3 totals 15 residues. The germline V and J ends were trimmed by 4 bases and 0 bases, with 10 bases remaining between them. Germline lookup yields CDR1 SGHAT and CDR2 FQNNGV. The CDR3 reads CASSSFLTSGNTIYF. The DNA of the CDR3 is TGTGCCAGCAGCTCTTTCTTGACCTCTGGAAACACCATATATTTT.

V usage is TRBV10-1 and J usage is TRBJ2-7; D might be TRBD2 (5 bases). V was trimmed by 3 bases and J by 6 bases, leaving 12 bases between them. The CDR3 extends over 13 amino acids. Germline CDR1 reads WNHNN; CDR2 reads SYGVQD (reference sequence). CDR3 region: CASSDRVDSEQYF. The CDR3 region has the DNA TGCGCCAGCAGTGATCGGGTGGACTCCGAGCAGTACTTC.

The chain uses TRBV6-5 and TRBJ1-1; perhaps TRBD1 as D (5 bases). The CDR3 totals 16 residues. Germline loops: CDR1 MNHEY, CDR2 SVGAGI. V lost 0 bases to trimming and J lost 1 base, with 12 bases between them. CDR3 DNA: TGTGCCAGCAGTTACTCCTTCCGGGGACGGAACACTGAAGCTTTCTTT. Encoded protein: CASSYSFRGRNTEAFF.

The chain recombines TRBV19 with TRBJ1-6, with D tentatively TRBD1 (5 bases). The CDR3 is 13 amino acids. Germline loops: CDR1 LNHDA, CDR2 SQIVND (reference sequence). Trimming took 9 bases from V and 7 from J, leaving 13 bases between them. CDR3 sequence: CASTQVTNSPLHF. CDR3 nucleotide sequence: TGTGCCAGCACACAGGTGACCAATTCACCCCTCCACTTT.

This sequence joins TRBV9 and TRBJ2-7, with TRBD2 matching over 13 bases. V lost 3 bases to trimming and J lost 4 bases; unmatched junction nucleotides: 10. The CDR3 is 17 amino acids. Germline CDR1 and CDR2: SGDLS and YYNGEE. CDR3 DNA: TGTGCCAGCAGCGCAACCGAGGGACTAGCGGGGCGATACGAGCAGTACTTC. Its protein product is CASSATEGLAGRYEQYF.

J is TRBJ2-3 and V is TRBV3-1 (or the pseudogene TRBV3-2); 8 bases are shared with TRBD2. This CDR3 region has 14 residues. V was pared by 3 bases and J by 1 base, with 0 bases of the junction left unmatched. Per the germline V gene, CDR1 is LGHDT and CDR2 is YNNKEL (reference sequence). CDR3 residues: CASSQRGGTDTQYF. Written as DNA, the CDR3 is TGTGCCAGCAGCCAGCGGGGGGGCACAGATACGCAGTATTTT.

The J gene is TRBJ1-1, the V gene TRBV27, with 10 positions matching TRBD1. CDR1 is MNHEY and CDR2 is SMNVEV in the germline V gene (reference sequence). The J segment lost 4 bases and the V segment lost 6 bases, leaving 14 bases of the junction unmatched. The CDR3 is made up of 17 amino acids. The CDR3 spells CASSLVPAGTGATEAFF. The CDR3 nucleotides are TGTGCCAGCAGCCTCGTCCCCGCCGGGACAGGGGCCACTGAAGCTTTCTTT.

The chain is built from TRBV2 and TRBJ2-2, with 9 bases matching TRBD1. The V gene's germline CDR1 is SNHLY and CDR2 FYNNEI. The V segment lost 7 bases and the J segment 5 bases; nucleotides outside the gene matches: 8. The CDR3 length is 15 residues. The CDR3 DNA follows: TGTGCCAGCATCCCGGGACAGGGTCTTACCGGGGAGCTGTTTTTT. This translates into CASIPGQGLTGELFF.

The rearrangement uses TRBV24-1 and TRBJ2-5; the D gene could be TRBD1 or TRBD2 (5 bases each). V was clipped by 4 bases and J by 5 bases, with 13 bases between them. The CDR3 loop spans 14 amino acids. Looked up from germline, CDR1 is KGHDR and CDR2 is SFDVKD. For the CDR3, the DNA is TGTGCCACCAGTGACGGGACCCTTTCGGAGACCCAGTACTTC. This gives the protein CATSDGTLSETQYF.

This clone was seen once. This chain connects TRBV12-3 or TRBV12-4 to TRBJ1-5; 8 bases match TRBD1. The CDR3 spans 13 residues. The V segment lost 8 bases and the J segment 5 bases; nucleotides outside the gene matches: 5. CDR3 amino acids: CASRTGIDQPQHF. The CDR3 DNA reads as TGTGCCAGCCGGACAGGGATCGATCAGCCCCAGCATTTT.

V is TRBV7-8 and J is TRBJ1-4, with D perhaps TRBD1 (6 bases). The CDR3 spans 14 residues. V was trimmed by 1 base and J by 7 bases, leaving 10 bases between them. Germline CDR1 SGHVS, CDR2 FQNEAQ. In DNA form, the CDR3 reads TGTGCCAGCAGCTTAGTCAGGGGCCGTGAAAAACTGTTTTTT. Translating it yields CASSLVRGREKLFF.